These 29 T cell receptor beta chains were all obtained from the same sample, sequenced in a study of shared clonotypes between healthy human individuals. Sequenced by immunoSEQ multiplex PCR; TCRdb stores in-frame clones only, minus some. There are more than 900,000 clones in the sample; around 82% occur only once, and 0.6% to 0.75% lies in the top ten. The specimen sequenced was memory CD4+ T cells from PBMCs. Sample subset: CD45RA-negative fraction. The receptors here all came from a man between 18 and 35 years old in good health. Some clones in this sample may be carry-over from other donors' samples.

On this clone: Other nucleotide sequences from this sample produce the same CDR3. This rearrangement joins TRBV2 to TRBJ2-3, with TRBD1 matching over 7 bases. Trimming took 4 bases from V and 1 from J; bases not matched to a gene: 2. Germline values: CDR1 SNHLY, CDR2 FYNNEI. The CDR3 is 14 residues long. The chain's CDR3 is CASSGQGGTDTQYF. The CDR3 DNA is TGTGCCAGCAGTGGACAGGGAGGCACAGATACGCAGTATTTT. The full variable domain, completed using reference TRBV2 and TRBJ2-3, is EPEVTQTPSHQVTQMGQEVILRCVPISNHLYFYWYRQILGQKVEFLVSFYNNEISEKSEIFDDQFSVERPDGSNFTLKIRSTKLEDSAMYFCASSGQGGTDTQYFGPGTRLTVL.

In its sample, this clone was seen a few times. The V call is TRBV28, the J call TRBJ2-7; 7 bases match TRBD2. Germline V lookup: CDR1 MDHEN, CDR2 SYDVKM. This CDR3 spans 14 amino acids. Unmatched junction bases numbered 8, after V lost 4 bases and J lost 5 bases. The CDR3 loop is CASSSKGLRNEQYF. The DNA of the CDR3 is TGTGCCAGCAGTTCCAAGGGACTACGGAACGAGCAGTACTTC. The variable domain in full, with the rest retrieved from reference TRBV28 and TRBJ2-7, is DVKVTQSSRYLVKRTGEKVFLECVQDMDHENMFWYRQDPGLGLRLIYFSYDVKMKEKGDIPEGYSVSREKKERFSLILESASTNQTSMYLCASSSKGLRNEQYFGPGTRLTVT.

This clone was found once. The DNA of the CDR3 is TGTGCCAGCAGCCAAGAACAGAGCGTCGGAAGGGGGTATTACGAGCAGTACTTC. Translation: CASSQEQSVGRGYYEQYF. This chain links TRBV14 with TRBJ2-7, with a possible D match to TRBD1 (6 bases). The CDR3 is made up of 18 amino acids. CDR1 and CDR2 from the germline V gene are SGHDN and FVKESK. V was trimmed by 0 bases and J by 4 bases, leaving 22 bases between them. Looking up the rest from reference TRBV14 and TRBJ2-7 gives the full variable domain: EAGVTQFPSHSVIEKGQTVTLRCDPISGHDNLYWYRRVMGKEIKFLLHFVKESKQDESGMPNNRFLAERTGGTYSTLKVQPAELEDSGVYFCASSQEQSVGRGYYEQYFGPGTRLTVT.

This chain connects TRBV4-1 to TRBJ2-1; D is uncertain. From germline, CDR1 is MGHRA and CDR2 YSYEKL. The CDR3 sequence is 16 residues long. Trimming took 0 bases from V and 0 from J, leaving 9 bases between them. CDR3 residues: CASSQDLLNSYNEQFF. The CDR3 DNA follows: TGCGCCAGCAGCCAAGATCTCCTCAACTCCTACAATGAGCAGTTCTTC.

There are many counts of this clone. V and J are TRBV4-2 and TRBJ2-7; TRBD2 agrees at 8 bases. Trimming cost V 2 bases and J 1 base; bases outside gene matches: 4. The CDR3 is made up of 15 amino acids. Germline lookup yields CDR1 LGHNA and CDR2 YNFKEQ. CDR3 amino acids: CASSQTSGQSYEQYF. CDR3 coding DNA: TGTGCCAGCAGCCAAACTAGCGGCCAATCCTACGAGCAGTACTTC.

This chain joins TRBV19 and TRBJ2-5, with D possibly being TRBD2 (6 bases). V lost 5 bases to trimming and J lost 2 bases, with 18 bases between them. Germline CDR1 LNHDA, CDR2 SQIVND (reference sequence). This CDR3 contains 16 residues. The CDR3 loop reads CASSLRSAGRQETQYF. The CDR3 region has the DNA TGTGCCAGTAGTCTTCGGTCGGCAGGGAGGCAAGAGACCCAGTACTTC.

The chain uses TRBV10-3 and TRBJ2-1; 13 nucleotides line up with TRBD2. From germline, CDR1 is ENHRY and CDR2 SYGVKD. The length of the CDR3 is 16 residues. Germline trimming cut 8 bases from V and 5 bases from J; bases unmatched to any gene: 9. The CDR3: CAICDTGTSGNNEQFF. The CDR3 DNA sequence: TGTGCCATCTGCGACACCGGGACTAGCGGGAACAATGAGCAGTTCTTC.

Worth noting for this clone: Distinct nucleotide sequences in the sample also encode this CDR3. This CDR3 reads CASSLAGGINQPQHF. Here the CDR3 DNA reads TGCGCCAGCAGCTTGGCCGGGGGGATCAATCAGCCCCAGCATTTT. The chain is built from TRBV5-1 and TRBJ1-5, with D tentatively TRBD1 (5 bases). V was trimmed by 0 bases and J by 3 bases, leaving 10 bases between them. Germline loops: CDR1 SGHRS, CDR2 YFSETQ. The CDR3 runs 15 residues.

This chain connects TRBV21-1 to TRBJ2-7; TRBD2, as called in the table, went unchecked against the DNA. TRBV21-1 is a pseudogene. The CDR3 is 14 amino acids. The chain's CDR3 is CASSKEGGLYEQYF. CDR3 in DNA: TGTGCCAGCAGCAAAGAGGGCGGACTCTACGAGCAGTACTTC.

V is TRBV30 and J is TRBJ1-2; D is unclear. CDR3 length: 15 residues. Germline-derived CDR1 and CDR2 are GTSNPN and SVGIG (reference sequence). The V end was cut by 3 bases, the J end by 3 bases, with 17 bases between. Here the CDR3 reads CAWSESSGPDYGYTF. CDR3 DNA: TGTGCCTGGAGCGAGTCTAGCGGTCCGGACTATGGCTACACCTTC.

V is TRBV30 and J is TRBJ2-1, with TRBD2 matching 8 bases. This CDR3 comprises 13 residues. Germline assignment: CDR1 GTSNPN and CDR2 SVGIG (reference sequence). V shed 3 bases and J 10 bases; nucleotides not matched to a gene: 8. In nucleotides, the CDR3 is TGTGCCTGGAGCGGGACTAGACCCGCCGAGCAGTTCTTC. This gives the protein CAWSGTRPAEQFF.

The V gene is TRBV7-9, the J gene TRBJ2-5; TRBD1 is a possible D gene (7 bases). The CDR3 is made up of 13 amino acids. V was trimmed by 4 bases and J by 11 bases, leaving 17 bases between them. Germline CDR1 SEHNR, CDR2 FQNEAQ (reference sequence). The CDR3: CASSSYRGGEQYF. CDR3 DNA sequence: TGTGCCAGCAGCTCCTACAGGGGAGGAGAGCAGTACTTC.

The V gene is TRBV5-1, the J gene TRBJ2-5; D not certain. This CDR3 spans 13 amino acids. The V end was cut by 2 bases, the J end by 2 bases, with 7 bases between. The germline V gene has CDR1 SGHRS and CDR2 YFSETQ. The CDR3 DNA is TGCGCCAGCAGCTTCCAGCCACAAGAGACCCAGTACTTC. This encodes CASSFQPQETQYF.

As to this clone: The sample holds other DNA sequences that translate to the same CDR3. The rearrangement links TRBV6-5 to TRBJ2-7, with unresolved D. CDR3 length: 14 residues. V lost 0 bases and J 2 bases, leaving 8 bases between the germline ends. Germline V gene sequence: CDR1 MNHEY, CDR2 SVGAGI. The CDR3 sequence: CASSYSGRTYEQYF. DNA of the CDR3: TGTGCCAGCAGTTACTCGGGAAGGACCTACGAGCAGTACTTC.

CDR3 bases: TGTGCCAGCAGCTTAGCTGCGCGGGAGATCTACGAGCAGTACTTC. Protein: CASSLAAREIYEQYF. The J gene is TRBJ2-7, the V gene TRBV7-2; TRBD2 agrees at 7 bases. Germline V gives CDR1 SGHTA, CDR2 FQGNSA. This CDR3 comprises 15 residues. V was pared by 0 bases and J by 3 bases, with 5 bases of the junction left unmatched.

V and J are TRBV9 and TRBJ1-4, with D unresolved. Trimming took off 0 bases at V and 10 bases at J, with 22 bases between the two ends. The CDR3 covers 17 residues. From germline, CDR1 is SGDLS and CDR2 YYNGEE. In nucleotides, the CDR3 is TGTGCCAGCAGCGTAGGTACAGATGGGTTAGGCGGAGGAAAACTGTTTTTT. It yields the protein CASSVGTDGLGGGKLFF.

The chain carries TRBV10-3 and TRBJ2-7; no firm D call. The CDR3 totals 16 residues. Germline loops: CDR1 ENHRY, CDR2 SYGVKD. V gave up 0 bases and J gave up 0 bases, with 12 bases separating them. The CDR3 reads CAISESLGTGSYEQYF. CDR3 nucleotide sequence: TGTGCCATCAGTGAGTCGTTAGGCACCGGCTCCTACGAGCAGTACTTC.

Only a few counts were recorded for this clone. The chain links TRBV28 to TRBJ1-1, with TRBD1 matching 7 bases. CDR3 size: 17 residues. From germline, CDR1 is MDHEN and CDR2 SYDVKM. The J segment lost 0 bases and the V segment lost 4 bases, leaving 11 bases of the junction unmatched. This CDR3 reads CASSSGVGGGLNTEAFF. The CDR3 nucleotides are TGTGCCAGCAGTTCCGGAGTAGGGGGCGGGTTGAACACTGAAGCTTTCTTT.

V usage is TRBV4-1 and J usage is TRBJ1-5; D possibly corresponds to TRBD1 (5 bases). Trimming cost V 3 bases and J 4 bases, with 13 bases left between them. Germline assignment: CDR1 MGHRA and CDR2 YSYEKL. The CDR3 extends over 15 amino acids. The CDR3 sequence: CASSQIWDANQPQHF. The DNA for the CDR3 is TGCGCCAGCAGCCAGATCTGGGACGCTAATCAGCCCCAGCATTTT.

The chain recombines TRBV7-9 with TRBJ1-2, with D maybe TRBD1 (5 bases). Germline V gene sequence: CDR1 SEHNR, CDR2 FQNEAQ (reference sequence). V lost 2 bases, J lost 1 base, and 11 bases lay in between. This CDR3 spans 15 amino acids. CDR3 loop: CASSLSQGNNYGYTF. CDR3 in DNA: TGTGCCAGCAGCTTAAGCCAGGGTAATAACTATGGCTACACCTTC.

The gene calls are TRBV28 and TRBJ1-4, with no clear D. CDR1 and CDR2 from the germline V gene are MDHEN and SYDVKM. This CDR3 region has 16 residues. V was pared by 5 bases and J by 0 bases, with 13 bases between. The CDR3 region has the DNA TGTGCCAGCAGTAGGACGCGGGCGGCAACTAATGAAAAACTGTTTTTT. This translates into CASSRTRAATNEKLFF.

This sequence joins TRBV6-1 and TRBJ1-5; 11 bases fit TRBD1. Trimming cost V 2 bases and J 6 bases; bases outside gene matches: 6. The CDR3 contains 16 residues. Germline V gene lookup returns CDR1 MNHNS and CDR2 SASEGT. This chain's CDR3 is CASSELSGTGGQPQHF. In DNA, the CDR3 is TGTGCCAGCAGTGAATTGTCCGGGACAGGGGGTCAGCCCCAGCATTTT.

The V gene is TRBV4-1, the J gene TRBJ2-7; D is perhaps TRBD1 (6 bases). The CDR3 runs 17 residues. V was trimmed by 0 bases and J by 2 bases, leaving 17 bases between them. CDR1 and CDR2 from the germline V gene are MGHRA and YSYEKL. The CDR3 coding sequence is TGCGCCAGCAGCCAAGATATCCGGACAGATACCCCCTACGAGCAGTACTTC. As protein: CASSQDIRTDTPYEQYF.

The chain couples TRBV28 to TRBJ1-1; D is ambiguous. This CDR3 spans 13 amino acids. CDR1 and CDR2 (germline): MDHEN, SYDVKM. V was shortened by 2 bases and J by 6 bases, with 10 bases between the two germline ends. DNA of the CDR3: TGTGCCAGCAGTTTAGTAACCCCCGCTGAAGCTTTCTTT. As protein: CASSLVTPAEAFF.

This CDR3 is CAYELEGADSEQFF. The CDR3 DNA sequence: TGTGCCTACGAACTGGAGGGAGCGGATTCTGAGCAGTTCTTC. V usage is TRBV7-9 and J usage is TRBJ2-1, with D perhaps matching TRBD2 (6 bases). From germline, CDR1 is SEHNR and CDR2 FQNEAQ (reference sequence). The CDR3 loop spans 14 amino acids. The V end was cut by 11 bases, the J end by 9 bases, with 23 bases between.

This clone appeared many times. The same CDR3 is also encoded by other DNA sequences in this sample. The rearrangement uses TRBV5-1 and TRBJ1-1; a possible D gene is TRBD1 (6 bases). CDR3 size: 15 residues. V shed 0 bases and J shed 0 bases, with 9 bases lying between them. Germline values: CDR1 SGHRS, CDR2 YFSETQ. The CDR3 bases are TGCGCCAGCAGCTTGGCCGGACAGTTGAACACTGAAGCTTTCTTT. Translated, it gives CASSLAGQLNTEAFF.

This clone appeared a single time. The chain combines TRBV5-1 with TRBJ2-1, with D uncertain. V was pared by 0 bases and J by 10 bases, with 17 bases between. The CDR3 extends over 15 amino acids. Germline lookup yields CDR1 SGHRS and CDR2 YFSETQ. The CDR3 here is CASSLDHPQVGEQFF. CDR3 DNA: TGCGCCAGCAGCTTGGACCACCCCCAGGTTGGGGAGCAGTTCTTC.

The chain uses TRBV11-2 and TRBJ2-1, with D possibly matching TRBD2 (5 bases). CDR3 size: 16 residues. Germline V gene lookup returns CDR1 SGHAT and CDR2 FQNNGV. V shed 5 bases and J shed 2 bases, with 16 bases lying between them. The CDR3 here is CASSPSPAGTYNEQFF. The CDR3 coding sequence is TGTGCCAGCAGCCCCTCCCCCGCGGGCACCTACAATGAGCAGTTCTTC.

This chain links TRBV11-2 with TRBJ2-3; TRBD2 matches at 7 bases. The trim removed 3 bases at V and 7 bases at J, leaving 7 bases unmatched. The CDR3 length is 14 residues. Looked up from germline, CDR1 is SGHAT and CDR2 is FQNNGV. The CDR3 region has the DNA TGTGCCAGCAGCTTTACCAGCGGGGATAATACGCAGTATTTT. Translating gives CASSFTSGDNTQYF.